This T cell receptor beta chain came from a study of response to subunit inactivated influenza vaccine. One entry per CDR3 protein results from TCRdb running MiXCR on the RT-PCR reads. This table holds hundreds of thousands of distinct CDR3 sequences, 21% found once. Points from the study as a whole: After each seasonal influenza vaccination, few new T cells are recruited, the authors suggested.

Germline V CDR1 and CDR2: MGHDK, SYGVNS. The CDR3 is 13 residues long. V lost 3 bases to trimming and J lost 4 bases, with 9 bases between them. Note on this clonotype: What it recognizes is unknown.

The TCR sequence derives from a man aged 45 to 75 who received an inactivated influenza vaccine. The specimen comprised PBMCs from blood, sampled about 20 months after vaccination. The chain combines TRBV25-1 with TRBJ1-2; D is ambiguous. CDR3 region: CASSDYTGYGYTF. The CDR3 nucleotides read TGTGCCAGCAGTGATTATACCGGCTATGGCTACACCTTC.